This T cell receptor (beta chain) was captured in a study of T cells in narcolepsy (dated by TCRdb to the late 2010s). At the level of the whole study: The study enrolled patients with narcolepsy type 1 or type 2 (NT1, NT2) together with healthy control donors. To look for autoreactive T cells in narcolepsy patients that target self-antigens of hypocretin neurons (hypocretin, TRIB2), the study used TCR Vbeta sequencing to follow clonotypes in blood and CSF.

V is shortened by 2 bases, J by 7 bases, and the region joining them spans 15 bases. The germline V gene (reference sequence) provides CDR1 MNHEY and CDR2 SMNVEV. The CDR3, cysteine through phenylalanine, is 14 amino acids long. Just the 42-base CDR3 DNA is kept, in frame starting at base 1. There are a few counts of this clone. The specificity of this receptor is unknown. No base quality information exists; no much larger clone differs at one position. General study outcomes and caveats: Plots comparing CSF and blood CD4+ T cell clonotypes from the same patient highlighted HCRT-specific and TRIB2-specific autoreactive clonotypes. No sequences matching autoreactive T cell clones were present in some of the blood memory CD4+ repertoires from patients and controls. According to the report, autoreactive clonotypes were detected serially in the blood of the same patients and of different patients, but not in healthy controls. Numbers of sequenced blood memory CD4+ clonotypes were comparable, averaging roughly 37,000 in patients and some 33,000 in controls.

The library was prepared using the immunoSEQ multiplex PCR assay. In its TCRdb copy, this immuneACCESS table keeps in-frame sequences only and misses some clones. Where compared with another copy, unresolved V genes explain less than half of these, and the others have no known cause. Within this sample are under 30,000 clones, with around four fifths of them counted one time only. The leading ten clones occupy 0.75% to 1% of the sample. For TCR Vbeta sequencing, memory CD4+ T cells were sorted ex vivo from the peripheral blood of both healthy controls and narcolepsy patients. The sequence joins TRBV27 to TRBJ2-7; TRBD2 might be the D gene, on 7 matching bases. The sample comprised CD45RA- memory CD4+ T cells from PBMCs. Explained via the paper, the cell subset or site label denotes: memory T cells sorted ex vivo from peripheral blood. The receptor was isolated from a human donor with narcolepsy. The DNA is TGTGCCAGCAGTTTAGCGGGGGCCTCGGGGGAGCAGTACTTC. This is translated as CASSLAGASGEQYF.